This T cell receptor (beta chain) stems from a study of cytomegalovirus exposure and HLA in healthy donors. Study as a whole: There were roughly 110 million unique TCR beta sequences, drawn from approximately 180 million T cells, in an earlier analysis. The study's findings and limits: The classifier was said to identify cytomegalovirus status with high specificity and sensitivity. It emerged from a later analysis that several of the most significant clusters appeared to be linked to common viral pathogens. For TCR beta chains, V- and J-gene trimming was later linked to a missense DCLRE1C variant.

Concerning this clone itself: What it binds is not known.

The CDR3 covers 17 residues. CDR1 and CDR2 from the germline V gene are MNHEY and SMNVEV (reference sequence). J was trimmed by 3 bases and V by 0 bases; bases with no gene match: 7. The PCR used 60 Vbeta and 13 Jbeta primers. The repertoire was sequenced with immunoSEQ multiplex PCR; TCRdb's copy has only in-frame clones and lacks some. The data contain about 150,000 clones, 82% of them seen just once; the ten biggest clones take up under 8%. The TCR originated in a woman aged 45-65 years in good health and CMV-seropositive. Sequencing was carried out using PBMCs. The gene calls are TRBV27 and TRBJ2-1, with TRBD2 matching 8 bases. CDR3 sequence: CASSLSLGAGGYNEQFF. CDR3 nucleotides: TGTGCCAGCAGTTTATCCCTTGGGGCGGGGGGCTACAATGAGCAGTTCTTC.